This T cell receptor beta chain was captured in a study of post-analysis software for immune sequencing data. Overall study: Relapsing-remitting, secondary progressive and progressive-relapsing courses of multiple sclerosis were included.

On this clonotype: Its antigen is as yet unknown.

The germline CDR1 and CDR2 sequences are LGHNT and FRNRAP. The CDR3 has 15 residues. Deletions cut 7 bases from V and 2 bases from J, with 16 bases between. Overall study results and limits: The study found TRBV5-6, TRBV5-1 and TRBV20-1 among five or six TRBV segments more frequent in patients than controls.

The library was made from cDNA and included unique molecular identifiers. TCRdb fed the PCR reads into MiXCR, producing one record per CDR3 protein. The sample lists some 690,000 distinct CDR3 sequences; about 27% were seen once. This sequence originates from a girl between 5 and 17 years old with multiple sclerosis. V is TRBV12-5 and J is TRBJ2-3; a possible D gene is TRBD2 (5 bases). The sample consisted of blood. This chain's CDR3 is CASATGRGPTDTQYF. CDR3 nucleotide sequence: TGTGCTAGTGCCACTGGACGAGGGCCCACAGATACGCAGTATTTT.